The next 32 T cell receptor beta chains were all read from a single sample in a study of CD8+ T cells in alopecia areata (dated by TCRdb to between 2017 and 2018). What the treatment or condition label conveys for this sample: oral pan-JAK inhibitor, 5-10 mg twice daily. The library was generated by the immunoSEQ multiplex PCR assay. To provide template for TCR sequencing, every sample had RNA extracted and reverse transcribed into cDNA. What TCRdb holds here is the immuneACCESS table cut down to in-frame rearrangements. Part of the clones is not present; checked against another copy, under half of the missing clones reflect an unresolved V gene, and the others are unexplained. Present in this sample are around 100,000 clones, around 86% of which were seen just once. The leading ten clones occupy roughly 11% of the sample. Sample: CD8+ T cells sorted from blood, taken at approximately week 30, from a patient treated with tofacitinib. These receptors all stem from a human donor with alopecia areata.

This chain's CDR3 is CASSFGGAIYNEQFF. CDR3 DNA: TGTGCCAGCAGCTTTGGGGGGGCGATCTACAATGAGCAGTTCTTC. V gene TRBV11-2 combines with J gene TRBJ2-1; perhaps TRBD2 as D (7 bases). The V end lost 3 bases, the J end lost 3 bases, and 12 bases lay between the germline ends. This CDR3 has 15 residues. From germline, CDR1 is SGHAT and CDR2 FQNNGV.

This chain links TRBV29-1 with TRBJ2-2; D is unclear. Germline CDR1 and CDR2: SQVTM and ANQGSEA. Trimming pared 1 base from V and 8 bases from J, leaving 8 bases between. This CDR3 has 12 residues. CDR3 amino acids: CSVEVPPGELFF. The CDR3 nucleotides read TGCAGCGTTGAAGTCCCCCCTGGGGAGCTGTTTTTT.

This chain connects TRBV6-5 to TRBJ2-7, with TRBD1 matching 8 bases. The junction had 3 bases not matched to a gene; V was cut back by 1 base and J by 4 bases. In germline, CDR1 is MNHEY, CDR2 SVGAGI. This CDR3 has 14 residues. The CDR3 loop reads CASSYFQGAYEQYF. The CDR3 DNA is TGTGCCAGCAGTTACTTCCAGGGGGCTTACGAGCAGTACTTC.

The V and J genes are TRBV29-1 and TRBJ2-7; D might be TRBD2 (6 bases). CDR3 length: 13 residues. Germline V gene sequence: CDR1 SQVTM, CDR2 ANQGSEA. V dropped 7 bases and J dropped 2 bases, with 15 bases sitting between them. CDR3 in DNA: TGCAGCGCGGGAGCAGGGAGGACCTACGAGCAGTACTTC. Translated: CSAGAGRTYEQYF.

The sample holds a few counts of this clone. At the DNA level, this CDR3 is encoded by other sequences in the same sample as well. V and J are TRBV27 and TRBJ2-7; no firm D call. The germline V gene has CDR1 MNHEY and CDR2 SMNVEV (reference sequence). The V end lost 2 bases, the J end lost 1 base, and 6 bases lay between the germline ends. The CDR3 extends over 13 amino acids. Here the CDR3 reads CASSLTASYEQYF. CDR3 in DNA: TGTGCCAGCAGTTTAACGGCGTCCTACGAGCAGTACTTC.

This chain joins TRBV5-5 and TRBJ1-5; TRBD1 might be the D (5 bases). The ends were cut back, 0 bases at V and 0 bases at J, with 7 bases in the middle. Germline V gives CDR1 SGHKS, CDR2 YYEKEE (reference sequence). The CDR3 sequence is 15 residues long. CDR3 amino acids: CASSLGTNSNQPQHF. DNA of the CDR3: TGTGCCAGCAGCTTGGGGACAAATAGCAATCAGCCCCAGCATTTT.

The table lists this clone with a few counts. CDR3 sequence reads: CASSLEGLSSGRAYNEQFF. For the CDR3, the DNA is TGCGCCAGCAGCTTGGAAGGGTTGAGTAGCGGGAGGGCTTACAATGAGCAGTTCTTC. V and J are TRBV5-1 and TRBJ2-1, with 11 bases matching TRBD2. Germline CDR1 SGHRS, CDR2 YFSETQ. Trimming at V came to 0 bases and at J to 4 bases, leaving 12 bases not matched to a gene. The CDR3 is 19 residues long.

V and J are TRBV6-5 and TRBJ2-1; D is perhaps TRBD1 (6 bases). The V gene's germline CDR1 is MNHEY and CDR2 SVGAGI. This CDR3 comprises 14 residues. The ends were cut back, 2 bases at V and 5 bases at J, with 10 bases in the middle. For the CDR3, the DNA is TGTGCCAGCAGTTACGTGCAGGGGCACAATGAGCAGTTCTTC. It codes for CASSYVQGHNEQFF.

V usage is TRBV7-2 and J usage is TRBJ2-1, with 13 bases aligning to TRBD2. V shed 5 bases and J 8 bases; nucleotides not matched to a gene: 12. The CDR3 runs 17 residues. Germline CDR1 reads SGHTA; CDR2 reads FQGNSA. The CDR3 DNA reads TGTGCCAGCAGCCCTTACCCGGGACTAGCGGGATCGGATGAGCAGTTCTTC. Protein product: CASSPYPGLAGSDEQFF.

This clone was counted a few times. This chain joins TRBV27 and TRBJ1-4; no firm D call. With 10 bases removed from V and 4 bases from J, the gap between germline ends came to 13 bases. Germline CDR1 reads MNHEY; CDR2 reads SMNVEV (reference sequence). The CDR3 has 13 amino acids. This chain's CDR3 is CATGVPLNEKLFF. CDR3 coding DNA: TGTGCCACCGGGGTGCCCCTTAATGAAAAACTGTTTTTT.

The chain joins TRBV5-4 to TRBJ2-1; the D gene is possibly TRBD2 (5 bases). Germline CDR1 SGHNT, CDR2 YYREEE (reference sequence). The V gene lost 3 bases and the J gene lost 5 bases, with 18 bases spanning the gap. The CDR3 length is 16 residues. The CDR3 nucleotides read TGTGCCAGCAGCTGGCCGGAGGCTAGGCCGGACAATGAGCAGTTCTTC. Translating it yields CASSWPEARPDNEQFF.

The genes are TRBV19 and TRBJ2-2; unclear D gene. CDR3 length: 13 residues. V lost 6 bases and J lost 5, with 10 bases in between. In germline, CDR1 is LNHDA, CDR2 SQIVND (reference sequence). In nucleotides, the CDR3 is TGTGCCAGTAGGCTTACAAGTACCGGGGAGCTGTTTTTT. It translates to CASRLTSTGELFF.

The chain combines TRBV10-2 with TRBJ2-7, with D maybe TRBD2 (6 bases). Germline values: CDR1 WSHSY, CDR2 SAAADI. Deletions cut 7 bases from V and 2 bases from J, with 12 bases between. This CDR3 has 13 amino acids. The CDR3 region is CASMAGLTYEQYF. CDR3 coding DNA: TGCGCCAGCATGGCGGGGCTGACCTACGAGCAGTACTTC.

This clone has more than one count but fewer than ten. The gene calls are TRBV5-4 and TRBJ2-1; D call uncertain. The CDR3 has 14 amino acids. The V gene's germline CDR1 is SGHNT and CDR2 YYREEE (reference sequence). Trimming removed 0 bases from V and 5 bases from J, with 9 bases in between. The CDR3 bases are TGTGCCAGCAGCTTGGGTAGCAGCGACAATGAGCAGTTCTTC. Its protein is CASSLGSSDNEQFF. Variable domain in full (rest from reference TRBV5-4 and TRBJ2-1): ETGVTQSPTHLIKTRGQQVTLRCSSQSGHNTVSWYQQALGQGPQFIFQYYREEENGRGNFPPRFSGLQFPNYSSELNVNALELDDSALYLCASSLGSSDNEQFFGPGTRLTVL.

The chain is built from TRBV2 and TRBJ2-7; TRBD2 agrees at 10 bases. With V trimmed by 6 bases and J by 4 bases, 3 bases remained unmatched. Germline CDR1 is SNHLY and CDR2 is FYNNEI. The CDR3 has 13 amino acids. CDR3 sequence (DNA): TGTGCCAGCAGGGGTAGCGGGGGGTACGAGCAGTACTTC. The encoded protein is CASRGSGGYEQYF. Combining the CDR3 with reference TRBV2 and TRBJ2-7 gives the whole variable domain EPEVTQTPSHQVTQMGQEVILRCVPISNHLYFYWYRQILGQKVEFLVSFYNNEISEKSEIFDDQFSVERPDGSNFTLKIRSTKLEDSAMYFCASRGSGGYEQYFGPGTRLTVT.

The rearrangement links TRBV9 to TRBJ2-7; 7 positions agree with TRBD1. Germline lookup yields CDR1 SGDLS and CDR2 YYNGEE. This CDR3 spans 16 amino acids. V was pared by 3 bases and J by 1 base, with 10 bases of the junction left unmatched. CDR3 sequence (DNA): TGTGCCAGCAGCGCCACCGGGACAGCCCCTTCCTACGAGCAGTACTTC. Translating gives CASSATGTAPSYEQYF. The full variable domain, rest sourced from reference TRBV9 and TRBJ2-7, is DSGVTQTPKHLITATGQRVTLRCSPRSGDLSVYWYQQSLDQGLQFLIQYYNGEERAKGNILERFSAQQFPDLHSELNLSSLELGDSALYFCASSATGTAPSYEQYFGPGTRLTVT.

This chain uses TRBV29-1 with TRBJ2-5; 7 positions match TRBD1. TRBJ2-7 matches the DNA end more closely, so the J call is doubtful. Germline V gene sequence: CDR1 SQVTM, CDR2 ANQGSEA. The length of the CDR3 is 13 residues. In nucleotides, the CDR3 is TGCAGCGTTGAGACAGGGACCTCCTACGAGCAGTACTTC. Residues: CSVETGTSYEQYF.

The V gene is TRBV5-1, the J gene TRBJ2-1, with D possibly being TRBD2 (7 bases). The ends were cut back, 3 bases at V and 1 base at J, with 17 bases in the middle. This CDR3 comprises 17 residues. Germline values: CDR1 SGHRS, CDR2 YFSETQ. This chain's CDR3 is CASSSMLGGPSYNEQFF. The DNA of the CDR3 is TGCGCCAGCAGCTCAATGCTCGGGGGGCCTTCCTACAATGAGCAGTTCTTC.

The genes are TRBV29-1 and TRBJ2-2; D is unresolved. The CDR3 contains 14 residues. V lost 1 base, J lost 6 bases, and 12 bases lay in between. Germline CDR1 is SQVTM and CDR2 is ANQGSEA. The CDR3 DNA reads as TGCAGCGTTGAAGGCCTAGGTTACGCCGGGGAGCTGTTTTTT. Translated: CSVEGLGYAGELFF.

The chain combines TRBV15 with TRBJ2-1; 8 bases are shared with TRBD2. The CDR3 is 15 residues long. The ends lost 3 bases at V and 8 bases at J; junction bases unmatched: 9. CDR1 LNHNV and CDR2 YYDKDF come from the germline V gene (reference sequence). This CDR3 reads CATSRSGGGYHEQFF. The DNA for the CDR3 is TGTGCCACCAGCAGGTCGGGCGGGGGGTACCATGAGCAGTTCTTC.

This chain uses TRBV27 with TRBJ2-6, with TRBD1 matching 12 bases. From germline, CDR1 is MNHEY and CDR2 SMNVEV (reference sequence). Trimming cost V 4 bases and J 3 bases; bases outside gene matches: 16. This CDR3 contains 21 residues. CDR3 loop: CASSSWGTGGPTGVGANVLTF. In DNA form, the CDR3 reads TGTGCCAGCAGTTCCTGGGGGACAGGGGGCCCCACTGGGGTTGGGGCCAACGTCCTGACTTTC.

This chain joins TRBV7-9 and TRBJ2-1, with D perhaps matching TRBD2 (6 bases). The V gene lost 3 bases and the J gene lost 3 bases, with 12 bases spanning the gap. The CDR3 runs to 15 residues. The V gene's germline CDR1 is SEHNR and CDR2 FQNEAQ (reference sequence). The CDR3: CASSFLAAFYNEQFF. The CDR3 DNA is TGTGCCAGCAGCTTTTTAGCGGCCTTCTACAATGAGCAGTTCTTC.

The V call is TRBV10-3, the J call TRBJ1-4, with D uncertain. The germline V gene has CDR1 ENHRY and CDR2 SYGVKD. The CDR3 is 14 amino acids. V gave up 1 base and J gave up 7 bases, with 10 bases separating them. The CDR3 spells CAISEFRRAEKLFF. DNA of the CDR3: TGTGCCATCAGTGAGTTTCGGAGGGCTGAAAAACTGTTTTTT.

The chain uses TRBV27 and TRBJ2-7, with a weak D call TRBD2 (6 bases). Trimming removed 3 bases at V and 3 bases at J, with 15 bases between. This CDR3 contains 15 residues. Germline V gives CDR1 MNHEY, CDR2 SMNVEV (reference sequence). The CDR3 region has the DNA TGTGCCAGCAGTTTTAATTTGGCTAGCGACTACGAGCAGTACTTC. Translation: CASSFNLASDYEQYF.

The chain has TRBV11-2 and TRBJ2-1, with 10 bases fitting TRBD2. The V and J ends lost 1 base and 3 bases, in that order; junction bases with no gene match: 9. In germline, CDR1 is SGHAT, CDR2 FQNNGV. The CDR3 totals 18 residues. The DNA for the CDR3 is TGTGCCAGCAGCTTAGTGGAACGATGGACTAGCGGCTACAATGAGCAGTTCTTC. The encoded protein is CASSLVERWTSGYNEQFF.

The V gene is TRBV6-5, the J gene TRBJ2-3, with a weak D call TRBD1 (5 bases). CDR1 and CDR2 (germline): MNHEY, SVGAGI. The V and J ends lost 8 bases and 6 bases respectively, with 12 bases between them. The CDR3 extends over 12 amino acids. CDR3 sequence: CASSNNRDTQYF. DNA of the CDR3: TGTGCCAGCTCGAACAACAGGGATACGCAGTATTTT.

The rearrangement links TRBV10-3 to TRBJ2-3, with 10 bases identical to TRBD2. This CDR3 region has 16 residues. Trimming removed 0 bases from V and 3 bases from J; junction bases left unmatched: 3. Germline loops: CDR1 ENHRY, CDR2 SYGVKD. Here the CDR3 reads CAISESSSGRTDTQYF. The DNA of the CDR3 is TGTGCCATCAGTGAGTCGAGTAGCGGGAGGACAGATACGCAGTATTTT.

V gene TRBV5-6 combines with J gene TRBJ2-7, with TRBD1 identical over 9 bases. This CDR3 is 15 amino acids long. Germline CDR1 is SGHDT and CDR2 is YYEEEE. V trimming: 3 bases; J trimming: 3 bases; junction bases outside the gene matches: 7. The CDR3 region has the DNA TGTGCCAGCAGCTCAACCGGGACAGGGTACTACGAGCAGTACTTC. This sequence encodes CASSSTGTGYYEQYF.

This clone was seen only once. V and J are TRBV4-1 and TRBJ1-6; D is unresolved. The V and J ends lost 4 bases and 8 bases respectively, with 21 bases between them. CDR1 MGHRA and CDR2 YSYEKL come from the germline V gene. The CDR3 loop spans 17 amino acids. For the CDR3, the DNA is TGCGCCAGCAGCCCCACCACCTGGCCCACGGGAGATTCACCCCTCCACTTT. It codes for CASSPTTWPTGDSPLHF.

This chain uses TRBV6-1 with TRBJ1-1; TRBD1 aligns across 8 bases. CDR3 length: 12 amino acids. Germline assignment: CDR1 MNHNS and CDR2 SASEGT. V lost 8 bases, J lost 5 bases, and 4 bases stayed unmatched. This CDR3 reads CASVRDRTEAFF. The CDR3 DNA reads TGTGCCAGCGTCAGGGACAGGACTGAAGCTTTCTTT.

The chain links TRBV10-3 to TRBJ2-3; TRBD1 is a possible D gene (5 bases). Trimming took 4 bases from V and 3 from J, leaving 14 bases between them. Germline assignment: CDR1 ENHRY and CDR2 SYGVKD. The CDR3 contains 15 residues. This chain's CDR3 is CAISAGNFVTDTQYF. The CDR3 DNA reads as TGTGCCATCAGTGCAGGGAACTTTGTGACAGATACGCAGTATTTT.

The chain has TRBV5-4 and TRBJ2-1; D remains ambiguous. V was shortened by 2 bases and J by 4 bases, with 7 bases between the two germline ends. CDR1 SGHNT and CDR2 YYREEE come from the germline V gene (reference sequence). CDR3 length: 13 residues. Here the CDR3 DNA reads TGTGCCAGCAGCTTCGGTGCTTACAATGAGCAGTTCTTC. Its translation is CASSFGAYNEQFF.